This TCR beta chain was obtained from a study of neurological immune-mediated disorders. With 10-nucleotide random UMIs, 5'RACE was used to make the cDNA. TCRdb passed the 5' RACE reads through MiXCR, listing each CDR3 protein once. The repertoire has approximately 87,000 distinct CDR3 sequences, less than 15% of them found once; the top ten carry 6.5% to 8%. The germline V gene has CDR1 LNHDA and CDR2 SQIVND (reference sequence). The V gene end was trimmed by 5 bases and the J gene end by 4 bases; junction bases not matched to a gene: 2. CDR3 size: 13 residues. This clonotype occurred once. Material for sequencing was PBMCs. This receptor was obtained from a woman between 50 and 59 years old in good health. The V and J genes are TRBV19 and TRBJ2-1; TRBD2 aligns across 7 bases. The CDR3: CASSSSGYNEQFF. CDR3 bases: TGTGCCAGTAGTTCTAGCGGTTACAATGAGCAGTTCTTC.